The clone carrying this T cell receptor beta chain was detected only once. Its matching antigen is unknown. Here immunoSEQ multiplex PCR was the method, and the copy in TCRdb shows in-frame clones only, minus some. The repertoire consists of under 120,000 clones, with 90% to 95% occurring once and the leading ten covering around 2%. Looked up from germline, CDR1 is SGHTS and CDR2 is YDEGEE. The CDR3 sequence is 16 residues long. J gave up 8 bases and V 5 bases, and 12 bases lay outside the gene matches. This specimen belongs to a study of T cell responses to AZD1222 COVID-19 vaccine. Study-wide results and caveats: Among vaccine-associated CD4 TCRs, coverage spanned spike, with dominance at 160-218 and 743-854.

Specimen: peripheral blood, collected on day 0 of AZD1222 vaccination. The rearrangement uses TRBV5-8 and TRBJ2-1, with 11 bases fitting TRBD2. The clonotype was recovered from an adult in good health. CDR3 sequence: CASSPGLAASPDEQFF. The CDR3 region has the DNA TGTGCCAGCAGTCCGGGACTAGCGGCCTCACCGGATGAGCAGTTCTTC.